The present T cell receptor beta chain was sequenced within a study of T cell responses to AZD1222 COVID-19 vaccine. Using immunoSEQ multiplex PCR, the repertoire was profiled, and TCRdb retains in-frame clones only, with some absent. The table has around 75,000 clones, approximately 90% seen once. Concerning this clone: Its antigen is unknown.

Regarding the study as a whole: The donor cohort was predominantly white British with a female majority, and clonal diversity may have been underestimated. Repertoires were sampled only after the peak T cell response. Nearly half of spike-specific TCRs reportedly go after variant regions that carry no mutations. Receipt of two AZD1222 doses was followed by a rise in Spike-specific TCR breadth and depth.

The germline V and J ends were trimmed by 4 bases and 1 base, with 10 bases remaining between them. Germline CDR1 reads SGHTA; CDR2 reads FQGNSA. The CDR3 consists of 14 residues. The specimen comprised peripheral blood, sampled 28 days after the second dose of the MenACWY control vaccine. The sequence was obtained from an adult who received the MenACWY meningococcal vaccine as a control. The V call is TRBV7-2, the J call TRBJ2-5; tentatively, D is TRBD1 (5 bases). The CDR3 region is CASSWGTAQETQYF. For the CDR3, the DNA is TGTGCCAGCAGCTGGGGCACGGCCCAAGAGACCCAGTACTTC.